This TCR beta chain was retrieved from a study of monozygotic twins with inflammatory bowel disease. The CDR3 is 14 amino acids. TCRdb re-called the 5' RACE reads and gives one entry per CDR3 protein, without DNA. This sample carries 300,000 to 400,000 distinct CDR3 sequences, with approximately 2% going to the ten biggest clones. Sequencing used blood. This TCR derives from a human donor with ulcerative colitis or Crohn's disease, or a healthy co-twin of an affected twin (not recorded which). The chain links TRBV12-3 or TRBV12-4 to TRBJ2-3; TCRdb outputs TRBD1, but without DNA this stays unchecked. The CDR3: CASSRTGVADTQYF.